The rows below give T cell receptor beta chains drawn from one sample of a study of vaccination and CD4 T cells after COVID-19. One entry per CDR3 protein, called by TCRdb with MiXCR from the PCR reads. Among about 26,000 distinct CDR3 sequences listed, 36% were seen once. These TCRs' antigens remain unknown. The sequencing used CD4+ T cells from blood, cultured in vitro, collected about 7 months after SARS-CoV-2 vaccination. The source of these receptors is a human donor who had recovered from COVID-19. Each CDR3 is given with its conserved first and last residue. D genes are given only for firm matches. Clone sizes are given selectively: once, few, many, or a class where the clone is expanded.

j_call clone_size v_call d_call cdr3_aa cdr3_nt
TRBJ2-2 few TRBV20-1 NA CSARDVSAGELFF TGCAGTGCTAGAGACGTTTCGGCCGGGGAGCTGTTTTTT
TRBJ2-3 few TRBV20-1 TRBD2 CSALLAGVVTDTQYF TGCAGTGCGCTGCTAGCGGGAGTTGTCACAGATACGCAGTATTTT
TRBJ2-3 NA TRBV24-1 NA CATSLRGNTDTQYF TGTGCCACCAGTTTACGTGGGAACACAGATACGCAGTATTTT
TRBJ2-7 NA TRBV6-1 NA CASVSVLATGDTYEQYF TGTGCCAGCGTATCAGTTCTGGCCACAGGCGATACCTACGAGCAGTACTTC
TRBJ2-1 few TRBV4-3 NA CASSQEAPSSEQFF TGCGCCAGCAGCCAAGAGGCCCCCTCAAGTGAGCAGTTCTTC
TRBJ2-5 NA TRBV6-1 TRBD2 CASSELAGVVETQYF TGTGCCAGCAGTGAACTAGCGGGAGTTGTAGAGACCCAGTACTTC
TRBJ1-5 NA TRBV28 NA CATLRSNQPQHF TGTGCCACTCTACGGAGCAATCAGCCCCAGCATTTT
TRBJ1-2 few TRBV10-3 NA CAISAGWDDGYTF TGTGCCATCAGTGCGGGCTGGGATGATGGCTACACCTTC
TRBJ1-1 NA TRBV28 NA CASTGQTGGALTEAFF TGTGCCAGCACCGGCCAAACAGGAGGTGCATTGACTGAAGCTTTCTTT
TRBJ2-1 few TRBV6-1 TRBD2 CASSHSGSSYNEQFF TGTGCCAGCAGTCATAGCGGGAGCTCCTACAATGAGCAGTTCTTC
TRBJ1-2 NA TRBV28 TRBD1 CASTQDRASNYGYTF TGTGCCAGCACCCAAGACAGGGCCTCCAACTATGGCTACACCTTC
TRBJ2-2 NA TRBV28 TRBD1 CATGQGDTGELFF TGTGCCACCGGACAGGGGGACACCGGGGAGCTGTTTTTT
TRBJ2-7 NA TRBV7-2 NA CASGIAWEQYF TGTGCCAGCGGAATTGCCTGGGAGCAGTACTTC
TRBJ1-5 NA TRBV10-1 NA CADRAGDSNQPQHF TGCGCGGATAGGGCGGGGGATAGCAATCAGCCCCAGCATTTT
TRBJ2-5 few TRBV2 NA CASKGDSGYQETQYF TGTGCCAGCAAGGGGGATAGCGGGTACCAAGAGACCCAGTACTTC
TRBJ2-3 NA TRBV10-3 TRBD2 CASKSPSGSETDTQYF TGTGCCTCCAAGAGCCCTAGCGGGAGTGAAACAGATACGCAGTATTTT
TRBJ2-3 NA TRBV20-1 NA CRCSALRTDTQYF TGCAGGTGTTCAGCACTTCGCACAGATACGCAGTATTTT
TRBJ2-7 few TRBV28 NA CASSFRSYEQYF TGTGCCAGCAGTTTCCGATCCTACGAGCAGTACTTC
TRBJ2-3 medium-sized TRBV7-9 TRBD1 CASSSDRGPVGQQYF TGTGCCAGCAGCTCGGACAGGGGCCCTGTCGGCCAGCAGTATTTT
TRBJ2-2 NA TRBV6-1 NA CASSEEGGELFF TGTGCCAGCAGTGAGGAGGGTGGGGAGCTGTTTTTT
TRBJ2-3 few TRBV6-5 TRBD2 CASSYSPGLAGGADTQYF TGTGCCAGCAGTTACTCCCCAGGACTAGCGGGAGGTGCGGATACGCAGTATTTT
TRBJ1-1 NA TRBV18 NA CASSRLRGTEAFF TGTGCCAGCTCCCGTCTGAGGGGCACTGAAGCTTTCTTT
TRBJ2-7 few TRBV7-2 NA CASSLHGLYEQYF TGTGCCAGCAGCTTACATGGGCTATACGAGCAGTACTTC
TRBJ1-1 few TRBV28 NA CASRPPDRANTEAFF TGTGCCAGCAGACCCCCAGACAGAGCGAACACTGAAGCTTTCTTT
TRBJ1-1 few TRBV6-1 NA CASSDTGGTEAFF TGTGCCAGCAGTGACACAGGAGGCACTGAAGCTTTCTTT
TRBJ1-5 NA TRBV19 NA CASTQGIGGNQPQHF TGTGCCAGTACCCAGGGAATTGGGGGCAATCAGCCCCAGCATTTT
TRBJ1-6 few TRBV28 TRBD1 CASSPRQGGESPLHF TGTGCCAGCAGCCCTAGACAGGGGGGCGAATCACCCCTCCACTTT
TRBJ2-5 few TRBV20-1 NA CSARERLAQETQYF TGCAGTGCTAGAGAGCGGCTAGCCCAAGAGACCCAGTACTTC
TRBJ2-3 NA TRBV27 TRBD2 CASSLRPSGRRDTQYF TGTGCCAGCAGTTTAAGGCCTAGCGGGAGGAGGGATACGCAGTATTTT
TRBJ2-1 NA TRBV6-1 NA CASSEGGNSYNEQFF TGTGCCAGCAGTGAAGGCGGGAACTCGTACAATGAGCAGTTCTTC
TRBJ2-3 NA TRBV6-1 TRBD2 CASRRLAGDVNTQYF TGTGCCAGCAGGCGACTAGCGGGAGATGTAAATACGCAGTATTTT
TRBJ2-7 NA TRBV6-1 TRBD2 CASSEASGSSYEQYF TGTGCCAGCAGTGAAGCTAGCGGGAGCTCCTACGAGCAGTACTTC
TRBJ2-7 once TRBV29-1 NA CSVANSYEQYF TGCAGCGTTGCGAACTCCTACGAGCAGTACTTC
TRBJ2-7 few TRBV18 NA CASSPPDSSSTYEQYF TGTGCCAGCTCACCACCGGACAGCTCGTCAACCTACGAGCAGTACTTC
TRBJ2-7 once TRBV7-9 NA CASSLAAGTAGTYEQYF TGTGCCAGCAGCTTAGCGGCGGGAACTGCCGGGACCTACGAGCAGTACTTC
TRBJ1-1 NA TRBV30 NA CAWSVQRYTEAFF TGTGCCTGGAGTGTTCAGAGATACACTGAAGCTTTCTTT
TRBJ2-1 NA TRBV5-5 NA CASSLSAESSYNEQFF TGTGCCAGCAGCTTGTCCGCCGAGAGCTCCTACAATGAGCAGTTCTTC
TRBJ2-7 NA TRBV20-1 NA CSAKGGLLRDSVLYEQYF TGCAGTGCTAAAGGGGGACTTTTGCGGGACTCCGTCCTCTACGAGCAGTACTTC
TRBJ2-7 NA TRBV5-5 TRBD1 CASSFGTGYEQYF TGTGCCAGCAGCTTCGGGACAGGCTACGAGCAGTACTTC
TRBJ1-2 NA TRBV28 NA CASSQVPSYGYTF TGTGCCAGCAGTCAGGTCCCCTCTTATGGCTACACCTTC
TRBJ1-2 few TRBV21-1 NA CASSKEMPGGRNGYTF TGTGCCAGCAGCAAAGAAATGCCTGGGGGGAGAAATGGCTACACCTTC
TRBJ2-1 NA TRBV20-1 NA CSASLIISPSYNEQFF TGCAGTGCTAGCCTAATTATTAGCCCATCCTACAATGAGCAGTTCTTC